This TCR beta chain was sequenced for a study of blood T cell repertoires in COVID-19 (dated by TCRdb to 2018 to 2020). Concerning the study at large: Collaborator samples came from the United States, Italy and Spain and covered acute and convalescent phases of COVID-19. The prospective study material was composed of cDNA or gDNA derived from T cells, B-cell-depleted T cells, or PBMCs. A freely available public database, intended as a resource for researchers studying the immune response to SARS-CoV-2, is where the repertoires were released. Where available, HLA class I and class II types were taken from metadata supplied by the sample provider and were not determined by assay-based typing. Deeply sampled blood TCRbeta repertoires from subjects exposed to, actively infected with, or recovered from COVID-19 were included in the dataset. The samples were drawn from the first 160 participants of the ongoing ImmuneRACE study and from 1,254 subjects provided by 6 global collaborators. Sample metadata almost always included a de-identified subject ID, COVID-19 status, age in years and sex.

The CDR3 is made up of 8 amino acids, end residues included. A second Seattle source provided samples from volunteer blood donors who had recovered from COVID-19. Each collaborating institution followed its own protocols to collect whole blood in K2EDTA tubes. Collaborator samples were shipped for TCRbeta analysis as frozen whole blood, isolated PBMCs, or DNA extracted from either sample type. In the case of this clone: Its antigen specificity is not known. A read error is likely, as this CDR3 ends without the conserved phenylalanine or tryptophan. No DNA is shown, since the ends of the CDR3 on it are uncertain; the CDR3 is the one TCRdb lists.

TCRbeta CDR3 regions were amplified from genomic DNA using the immunoSEQ Assay, a bias-controlled multiplex PCR. As for the authors' bioinformatics: Within the assay, amplification of reference gene primers was used to estimate how many nucleated cells each sample contained. To quantify the absolute abundance of each unique TCRbeta CDR3 rearrangement, sequence reads were collapsed and filtered. For each sample, productive Simpson clonality was calculated as the square root of Simpson's diversity index across productive rearrangements. TCRdb provides this immuneACCESS table in a form limited to in-frame rearrangements. Some clones are lacking; in checked studies, under half of them reflect an unresolved V gene, and why the rest are absent is not known. The V and J calls and the clone size are those of that table, but D and trimming were determined from the DNA. In all, the sample holds 200,000 or so clones, and around nine tenths of those were seen once. The leading ten clones occupy 6.2% of the sample.

General findings and caveats noted by the study authors: How much clinical and demographic metadata was included differed by source and by participant, and the metadata was provided uncurated.

The material sequenced was peripheral blood. This receptor was identified in a woman between 40 and 55 years old who had recovered from COVID-19. Recombination linked TRBV5-7 to TRBJ1-4; TRBD1 is the table's D call and was not checked against the DNA. TRBV5-7 has ORF status, its function being uncertain. The CDR3 protein: CASSRGFS.